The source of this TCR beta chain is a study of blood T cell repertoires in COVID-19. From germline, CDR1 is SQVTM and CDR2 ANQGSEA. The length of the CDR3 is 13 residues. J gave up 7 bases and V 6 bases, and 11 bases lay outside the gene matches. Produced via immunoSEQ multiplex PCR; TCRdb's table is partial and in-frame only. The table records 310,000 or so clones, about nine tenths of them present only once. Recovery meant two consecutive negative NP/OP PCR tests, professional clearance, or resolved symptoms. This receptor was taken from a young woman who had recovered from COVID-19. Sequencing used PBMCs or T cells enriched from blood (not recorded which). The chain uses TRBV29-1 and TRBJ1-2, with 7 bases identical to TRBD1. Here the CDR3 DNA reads TGCAGCGTGAGACAGGGCAATCCGGGTGGCTACACCTTC. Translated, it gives CSVRQGNPGGYTF.